These 14 T cell receptor beta chains share one sample of origin, sequenced in a study of shared clonotypes between healthy human individuals. TCRdb keeps only in-frame clones here, not all; method: immunoSEQ multiplex PCR. The sample includes fewer than 500,000 clones, approximately 79% seen only once; the top ten take around 12%. Sequencing was done on a sample of PBMCs. The receptors shown here come from a woman in her thirties or forties in good health. Some clones in this sample may be carry-over from other donors' samples.

The chain joins TRBV19 to TRBJ2-1; D tentatively reads TRBD1 or TRBD2 (5 bases each). Germline V gene lookup returns CDR1 LNHDA and CDR2 SQIVND (reference sequence). V was shortened by 3 bases and J by 4 bases, with 13 bases between the two germline ends. CDR3 length equals 15 residues. CDR3 in DNA: TGTGCCAGTAGTATGTCTGGGGACGGGTACAATGAGCAGTTCTTC. Translating it yields CASSMSGDGYNEQFF.

The V call is TRBV20-1, the J call TRBJ1-2; TRBD1 matches at 9 bases. Germline CDR1 DFQATT, CDR2 SNEGSKA (reference sequence). The CDR3 covers 11 residues. Trimming removed 3 bases from V and 13 bases from J; junction bases left unmatched: 6. The CDR3, as DNA: TGCAGTGCTAGGGGGACAGGGTGGACCACCTTC. This gives the protein CSARGTGWTTF.

This chain uses TRBV4-2 with TRBJ1-1, with 7 bases aligning to TRBD1. Trimming at V came to 2 bases and at J to 2 bases, leaving 5 bases not matched to a gene. Germline CDR1 reads LGHNA; CDR2 reads YNFKEQ. The CDR3 is 15 residues long. CDR3 loop: CASSQPGTDNTEAFF. In nucleotides, the CDR3 is TGTGCCAGCAGCCAACCCGGGACAGATAACACTGAAGCTTTCTTT.

The gene calls are TRBV4-1 and TRBJ2-3; TRBD1 agrees at 7 bases. The ends lost 1 base at V and 0 bases at J; junction bases unmatched: 10. This CDR3 comprises 18 residues. Looked up from germline, CDR1 is MGHRA and CDR2 is YSYEKL. CDR3 loop: CASSQVIRRDSSTDTQYF. Written as DNA, the CDR3 is TGCGCCAGCAGCCAAGTTATTCGCCGGGACAGCAGCACAGATACGCAGTATTTT.

This clone was recorded many times. Different DNA sequences within this sample yield the same CDR3. CDR3 nucleotide sequence: TGTGCCAGCAGCTTCGGGGCAGGGGGAAACTATGGCTACACCTTC. Protein: CASSFGAGGNYGYTF. This chain joins TRBV5-6 and TRBJ1-2; 7 bases are a match to TRBD1. The germline gives CDR1 SGHDT, CDR2 YYEEEE. The CDR3 is 15 amino acids. Unmatched junction bases numbered 6, after V lost 2 bases and J lost 2 bases.

The J gene is TRBJ2-7, the V gene TRBV28, with D perhaps TRBD2 (6 bases). In germline, CDR1 is MDHEN, CDR2 SYDVKM. The ends were cut back, 6 bases at V and 2 bases at J, with 20 bases in the middle. There are 16 residues in the CDR3. As DNA, the CDR3 is TGTGCCAGCAGCCTAAACCCCGGAGGGCCCGCCTACGAGCAGTACTTC. This encodes CASSLNPGGPAYEQYF.

The chain employs TRBV30 and TRBJ2-1, with D unresolved. CDR3 length: 14 amino acids. Germline V CDR1 and CDR2: GTSNPN, SVGIG (reference sequence). V was clipped by 0 bases and J by 8 bases, with 14 bases between them. CDR3: CAWSVYVSIHEQFF. The DNA of the CDR3 is TGTGCCTGGAGTGTATATGTTAGTATCCATGAGCAGTTCTTC. Looking up the rest from reference TRBV30 and TRBJ2-1 gives the full variable domain: SQTIHQWPATLVQPVGSPLSLECTVEGTSNPNLYWYRQAAGRGLQLLFYSVGIGQISSEVPQNLSASRPQDRQFILSSKKLLLSDSGFYLCAWSVYVSIHEQFFGPGTRLTVL.

J is TRBJ2-2 and V is TRBV7-6, with 7 bases aligning to TRBD2. The CDR3 runs to 15 residues. Germline V gene sequence: CDR1 SGHVS, CDR2 FNYEAQ. The ends lost 5 bases at V and 4 bases at J; junction bases unmatched: 7. CDR3 sequence reads: CASSPRLAVTGELFF. CDR3 coding DNA: TGTGCCAGCAGCCCCAGGCTAGCGGTCACCGGGGAGCTGTTTTTT.

The rearrangement joins TRBV14 to TRBJ2-1; 9 positions match TRBD2. The V segment lost 2 bases and the J segment 6 bases; nucleotides outside the gene matches: 5. Germline V gives CDR1 SGHDN, CDR2 FVKESK. The CDR3 loop spans 15 amino acids. In DNA form, the CDR3 reads TGTGCCAGCAGCCAACTGCAGACTAGCGGCAATGAGCAGTTCTTC. Translated, it gives CASSQLQTSGNEQFF.

The V and J genes are TRBV2 and TRBJ2-7; D gene uncertain. V was clipped by 5 bases and J by 7 bases, with 12 bases between them. Germline assignment: CDR1 SNHLY and CDR2 FYNNEI. This CDR3 has 12 residues. CDR3: CASSWSLGEQYF. In nucleotides, the CDR3 is TGTGCCAGCAGTTGGTCTCTTGGGGAGCAGTACTTC.

The chain recombines TRBV4-3 with TRBJ2-4; D remains unclear. Between the trimmed V and J ends, which lost 1 base and 4 bases, there was a span of 8 bases. Germline V lookup: CDR1 LGHNA, CDR2 YSLEER. The length of the CDR3 is 14 residues. The CDR3 bases are TGCGCCAGCAGCCAAGGACGCACAAAAAACATTCAGTACTTC. Its translation is CASSQGRTKNIQYF.

This clone has a handful of counts. The V gene is TRBV5-4, the J gene TRBJ2-3, with 14 bases lining up with TRBD2. Germline V gene data show CDR1 as SGHNT and CDR2 as YYREEE (reference sequence). With 7 bases clipped from V and 5 bases from J, the junction kept 9 bases outside the gene matches. The CDR3 runs to 16 residues. CDR3 sequence: CASYPRLAGGVDTQYF. The CDR3 coding sequence is TGTGCCAGCTATCCAAGACTAGCGGGAGGGGTAGATACGCAGTATTTT.

This clone showed up just once. CDR3 in DNA: TGCGCCAGCAGCCAAGAACGACCGGGACAGGGGGTGACTAATGAAAAACTGTTTTTT. The encoded protein is CASSQERPGQGVTNEKLFF. The chain carries TRBV4-3 and TRBJ1-4; 11 bases match TRBD1. With V trimmed by 0 bases and J by 2 bases, 8 bases remained unmatched. This CDR3 has 19 amino acids. The V gene's germline CDR1 is LGHNA and CDR2 YSLEER.

The chain employs TRBV5-1 and TRBJ1-2, with D perhaps matching TRBD1 (6 bases). This CDR3 contains 14 residues. Trimming cost V 4 bases and J 4 bases, with 14 bases left between them. The germline V gene encodes CDR1 SGHRS and CDR2 YFSETQ. CDR3 DNA: TGCGCCAGCAGCCCACAGGGCCCTAGCTATGGCTACACCTTC. Protein sequence: CASSPQGPSYGYTF.